These T cell receptor beta chains were read from a single sample in a study of blood T cell repertoires in COVID-19. Sequencing was performed with immunoSEQ multiplex PCR; in TCRdb, only in-frame clones are kept and a portion is missing. The data show roughly 100,000 clones, around nine tenths seen once. What was sequenced was peripheral blood. The receptor set was obtained from a woman older than 75 in a cohort sampled during active COVID-19. CDR3s include the opening cysteine and the closing phenylalanine or tryptophan. A D gene is named only where the DNA matches it firmly. Rows may omit the clone size; those that give it use once, few, many or a size class.

TRBV12-3/TRBV12-4	-	-	TRBJ1-6	CASSLLRVPLHF	TGTGCCAGCAGTTTATTGAGGGTACCCCTCCACTTT
TRBV7-9	TRBD1	few	TRBJ1-6	CASSTGTDNSPLHF	TGTGCCAGCAGCACCGGGACAGATAATTCACCCCTCCACTTT
TRBV14	-	-	TRBJ2-7	CASSQSRQAFSYEQYF	TGTGCCAGCAGCCAGTCCCGACAGGCCTTCTCCTACGAGCAGTACTTC
TRBV11-3	-	-	TRBJ2-7	CASSLNAGSYEQYF	TGTGCCAGCAGCTTAAATGCAGGAAGCTACGAGCAGTACTTC
TRBV24-1	-	-	TRBJ2-3	CATSDPIRTDTQYF	TGTGCCACCAGTGACCCCATCCGCACAGATACGCAGTATTTT
TRBV5-1	TRBD1	-	TRBJ1-2	CASSLEVDRAIGYTF	TGCGCCAGCAGCTTGGAAGTCGACAGGGCCATTGGCTACACCTTC
TRBV27	TRBD1	-	TRBJ2-7	CASSRQGQTRYEQYF	TGTGCCAGCAGCCGACAGGGACAGACCCGCTACGAGCAGTACTTC
TRBV18	-	-	TRBJ1-4	CASSQPATNEKLFF	TGTGCCAGCTCACAGCCTGCAACTAATGAAAAACTGTTTTTT
TRBV7-2	-	-	TRBJ2-7	CASSLRRDGAYEQYF	TGTGCCAGCAGCTTAAGGCGGGACGGAGCCTACGAGCAGTACTTC
TRBV6-5	-	-	TRBJ1-2	CASSSAAGTCGYTF	TGTGCCAGCAGTTCGGCGGCGGGGACTTGTGGCTACACCTTC
TRBV6-5	TRBD1	-	TRBJ2-7	CASSYSDRGLYEQYF	TGTGCCAGCAGTTACTCGGACAGGGGGCTATACGAGCAGTACTTC
TRBV28	-	-	TRBJ1-5	CASSEEQGPQPQHF	TGTGCCAGCAGTGAAGAACAGGGTCCCCAGCCCCAGCATTTT
TRBV19	-	-	TRBJ1-6	CASSIGDRSNSPLHF	TGTGCCAGTAGTATAGGAGACAGATCTAATTCACCCCTCCACTTT
TRBV18	-	-	TRBJ1-5	CASSRNEVGQPQHF	TGTGCCAGCTCACGTAATGAGGTTGGCCAGCCCCAGCATTTT
TRBV10-3	-	-	TRBJ2-3	CAISGRGSTTDTQYF	TGTGCCATCAGTGGAAGGGGTAGCACGACAGATACGCAGTATTTT
TRBV6-6	TRBD1	-	TRBJ1-6	CASSPQGQETSPLHF	TGTGCCAGCAGCCCCCAGGGACAGGAGACTTCACCCCTCCACTTT
TRBV6-6	TRBD1	-	TRBJ1-5	CAGKTGGNQPQHF	TGTGCCGGTAAAACAGGGGGCAATCAGCCCCAGCATTTT
TRBV27	TRBD2	-	TRBJ2-1	CASRGLAGLIPLEGQFF	TGTGCCAGCCGTGGACTAGCGGGCCTTATTCCTTTAGAGGGGCAGTTCTTC
TRBV14	TRBD1	-	TRBJ1-2	CASSPYRGGYTF	TGTGCCAGCAGCCCTTACAGGGGCGGCTACACCTTC
TRBV7-2	-	-	TRBJ1-2	CASSLGAQSYGYTF	TGTGCCAGCAGCTTAGGGGCGCAGAGCTATGGCTACACCTTC
TRBV5-8	TRBD1	-	TRBJ2-5	CASSWGQGGQETQYF	TGTGCCAGCAGCTGGGGACAGGGGGGCCAAGAGACCCAGTACTTC
TRBV5-1	TRBD2	-	TRBJ2-1	CASSIGTSGGEQFF	TGCGCCAGCAGCATCGGGACTAGCGGGGGGGAGCAGTTCTTC
TRBV29-1	TRBD1	once	TRBJ1-2	CSVAGGPWGYGYTF	TGCAGCGTTGCAGGGGGGCCTTGGGGCTATGGCTACACCTTC
TRBV5-1	-	-	TRBJ2-3	CASRPGEPTDTQYF	TGCGCCAGCAGGCCGGGGGAACCCACAGATACGCAGTATTTT
TRBV10-1	TRBD2	-	TRBJ2-2	CASSSGTTSTGELFF	TGCGCCAGCAGCTCCGGGACTACCAGCACCGGGGAGCTGTTTTTT
TRBV6-5	TRBD1	-	TRBJ1-3	CASSKTGTGNTIYF	TGTGCCAGCAGTAAGACAGGGACTGGAAACACCATATATTTT
TRBV2	TRBD1	-	TRBJ1-1	CATRRTGQNTEAFF	TGTGCCACACGAAGGACAGGACAGAACACTGAAGCTTTCTTT
TRBV9	-	-	TRBJ1-2	CASSTVMGGIARGYTF	TGTGCCAGCAGCACAGTCATGGGGGGAATTGCGCGTGGCTACACCTTC
TRBV5-6	-	-	TRBJ2-2	CAGSAFTAGRTGELFF	TGTGCCGGCAGCGCTTTCACCGCGGGCAGGACCGGGGAGCTGTTTTTT
TRBV7-8	TRBD1	-	TRBJ1-1	CASSRETGGAEAFF	TGTGCCAGCAGTCGAGAGACAGGGGGCGCCGAAGCTTTCTTT
TRBV7-2	-	-	TRBJ1-1	CASSLRMSGVAEAFF	TGTGCCAGCAGCTTAAGAATGTCGGGAGTTGCTGAAGCTTTCTTT
TRBV2	-	-	TRBJ2-7	CASSDPLEEQYF	TGTGCCAGCAGTGACCCCCTGGAGGAGCAGTACTTC
TRBV19	TRBD2	-	TRBJ2-1	CASIAGALSYNEQFF	TGTGCCAGTATAGCGGGGGCCCTGTCCTACAATGAGCAGTTCTTC
TRBV5-6	-	-	TRBJ2-3	CASSWGLAGTDTQYF	TGTGCCAGCAGCTGGGGGCTAGCCGGGACAGATACGCAGTATTTT
TRBV6-6	TRBD2	-	TRBJ2-1	CASSTITSGGNAEQFF	TGTGCCAGCAGTACCATCACTAGCGGGGGTAATGCTGAGCAGTTCTTC
TRBV18	TRBD1	-	TRBJ2-3	CASSLGLAGGEDTQYF	TGTGCCAGCTCACTTGGTTTGGCAGGGGGCGAAGATACGCAGTATTTT
TRBV25-1	TRBD2	once	TRBJ2-7	CASSGGRGRALYEQYF	TGTGCCAGCAGTGGGGGTCGCGGGAGGGCCCTGTACGAGCAGTACTTC
TRBV18	-	-	TRBJ1-2	CASSPQDMGYTF	TGTGCCAGCTCACCCCAGGACATGGGCTACACCTTC
TRBV27	-	few	TRBJ2-7	CASRASFSEPNSYEQYF	TGTGCCAGCCGTGCCTCCTTCAGCGAACCCAACTCCTACGAGCAGTACTTC
TRBV5-4	TRBD1	-	TRBJ1-1	CASSLAPQGTAEAFF	TGTGCCAGCAGCTTGGCCCCACAGGGGACCGCTGAAGCTTTCTTT
TRBV2	TRBD2	-	TRBJ2-3	CASSAGTSGTDTQYF	TGTGCCAGCAGTGCCGGGACTAGCGGCACAGATACGCAGTATTTT
TRBV9	TRBD2	-	TRBJ2-3	CASSVSGLAGGSTDTQYF	TGTGCCAGCAGCGTATCCGGACTAGCGGGGGGGAGCACAGATACGCAGTATTTT
TRBV3-1/TRBV3-2	TRBD2	-	TRBJ2-3	CASSRTSGSVADTQYF	TGTGCCAGCAGCCGGACTAGCGGGAGTGTTGCAGATACGCAGTATTTT
TRBV5-5	TRBD1	-	TRBJ1-5	CASSLGPGGEQPQHF	TGTGCCAGCAGCTTGGGCCCAGGGGGCGAACAGCCCCAGCATTTT
TRBV30	-	-	TRBJ1-1	CAWSVWGQTEAFF	TGTGCCTGGAGTGTATGGGGACAAACTGAAGCTTTCTTT
TRBV18	TRBD2	-	TRBJ2-3	CASSPGLAGVGEAQYF	TGTGCCAGCTCACCGGGACTAGCGGGAGTGGGTGAAGCGCAGTATTTT
TRBV6-4	-	-	TRBJ1-2	CASSDLEDYRRNLTNYGYTF	TGTGCCAGCAGTGACTTGGAGGACTACAGGAGGAACCTGACTAACTATGGCTACACCTTC
TRBV3-1/TRBV3-2	-	-	TRBJ2-3	CASSQGLASTDTQYF	TGTGCCAGCAGCCAAGGTCTAGCGAGCACAGATACGCAGTATTTT
TRBV5-4	TRBD2	-	TRBJ2-7	CASSLGAGVSYEQYF	TGTGCCAGCAGCTTAGGAGCGGGGGTATCCTACGAGCAGTACTTC
TRBV5-1	-	-	TRBJ2-7	CASSPLTGDYEQYF	TGCGCCAGCAGCCCGCTCACCGGGGACTACGAGCAGTACTTC
TRBV6-2/TRBV6-3	TRBD1	-	TRBJ1-2	CASSFLPDREDYGYTF	TGTGCCAGCAGTTTCCTACCGGACAGGGAGGACTATGGCTACACCTTC
TRBV10-2	-	-	TRBJ1-6	CASSATGGRNSPLHF	TGCGCCAGCAGTGCGACAGGTGGTAGGAACTCACCCCTCCACTTT